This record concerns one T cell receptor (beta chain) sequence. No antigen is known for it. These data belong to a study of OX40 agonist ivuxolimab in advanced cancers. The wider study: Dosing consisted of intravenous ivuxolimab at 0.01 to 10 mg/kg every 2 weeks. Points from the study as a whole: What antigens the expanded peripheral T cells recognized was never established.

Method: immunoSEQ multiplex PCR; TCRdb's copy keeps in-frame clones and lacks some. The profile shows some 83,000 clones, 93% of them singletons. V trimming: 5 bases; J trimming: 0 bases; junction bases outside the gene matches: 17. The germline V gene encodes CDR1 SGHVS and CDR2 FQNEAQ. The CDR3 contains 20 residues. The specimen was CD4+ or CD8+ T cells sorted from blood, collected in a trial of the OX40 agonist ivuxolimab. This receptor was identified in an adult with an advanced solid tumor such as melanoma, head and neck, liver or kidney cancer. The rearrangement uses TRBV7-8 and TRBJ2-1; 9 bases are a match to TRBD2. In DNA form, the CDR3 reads TGTGCCAGCAGCGTACCTGGCGGGCTAGCGGGATATCGCTCCTACAATGAGCAGTTCTTC. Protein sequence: CASSVPGGLAGYRSYNEQFF.